This TCR beta chain was documented in a study of beta chain features in type 1 diabetes. Study observations and caveats: Cells carrying high TCR expression could end up over-represented when cDNA is sequenced.

Every bit of the isolated RNA underwent reverse transcription, so sequencing read expressed TCRB transcripts. Libraries were prepared by immunoSEQ multiplex PCR; TCRdb keeps only in-frame clonotypes and omits some of them. The sample lists 300,000 to 350,000 clones, roughly a fifth occurring once. V lost 2 bases and J lost 4, with 9 bases in between. This CDR3 has 13 residues. Germline V lookup: CDR1 GTSNPN, CDR2 SVGIG (reference sequence). This clone has more than one count but fewer than ten. What it recognizes is unknown. This TCR was sampled from a woman younger than 30 in good health. The material sequenced was naive CD4+ T cells from blood. The genes are TRBV30 and TRBJ1-5; D gene uncertain. The CDR3 region has the DNA TGTGCCTGGAGTTCAGGCAGGAATCAGCCCCAGCATTTT. Its protein product is CAWSSGRNQPQHF.